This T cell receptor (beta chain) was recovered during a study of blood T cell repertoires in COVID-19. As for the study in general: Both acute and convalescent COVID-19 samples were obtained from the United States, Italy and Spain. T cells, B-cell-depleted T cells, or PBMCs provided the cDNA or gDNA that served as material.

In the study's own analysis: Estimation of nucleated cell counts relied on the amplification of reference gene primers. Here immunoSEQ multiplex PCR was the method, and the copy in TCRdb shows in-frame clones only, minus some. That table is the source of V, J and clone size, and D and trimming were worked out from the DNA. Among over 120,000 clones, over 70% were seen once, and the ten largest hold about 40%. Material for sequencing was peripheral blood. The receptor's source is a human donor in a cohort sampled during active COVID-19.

CDR3 amino acids: CASSQAAGRSSGNTIYF. The CDR3, as DNA: TGTGCCAGCAGCCAAGCAGCAGGGAGGAGCTCTGGAAACACCATATATTTT. This chain joins TRBV14 and TRBJ1-3; tentatively, D is TRBD1 (5 bases). Germline-derived CDR1 and CDR2 are SGHDN and FVKESK. V lost 1 base, J lost 0 bases, and 13 bases lay in between. The CDR3 covers 17 residues.